This T cell receptor (beta chain) was documented in a study of blood T cells in healthy people across ages. Study in general: The capture of about one barcoded beta molecule per two T cells was achieved by template switching. Study-wide results and caveats: Fewer expanded clones and more diversity marked long-lived versus aged donors. Significant beta diversity loss was already apparent by age approximately 38, declining roughly linearly.

This clonotype was recorded at least ten times. Its antigen is currently unknown. Ranging in age from roughly 6 to 95, the donors were healthy Caucasian individuals from Russia. Primers used in a second PCR of about 7 to 12 cycles were a sample-barcoded 5' primer and a J-beta primer mix. TCRdb used MiXCR to reprocess the 5' RACE reads, holding one entry per CDR3 protein. The repertoire consists of about 1.7 million distinct CDR3 sequences, with roughly 30% occurring once and the leading ten covering 7.7%. The sequenced sample was blood. The clonotype was recovered from a woman in her twenties or thirties in good health.

The CDR3 reads CASSFSPAVEETQYF. DNA of the CDR3: TGCGCCAGCAGCTTCAGTCCCGCGGTGGAAGAGACCCAGTACTTC. V gene TRBV5-1 combines with J gene TRBJ2-5, with unresolved D. Germline V gene sequence: CDR1 SGHRS, CDR2 YFSETQ. This CDR3 has 15 residues. V lost 2 bases and J 3 bases, leaving 14 bases between the germline ends.